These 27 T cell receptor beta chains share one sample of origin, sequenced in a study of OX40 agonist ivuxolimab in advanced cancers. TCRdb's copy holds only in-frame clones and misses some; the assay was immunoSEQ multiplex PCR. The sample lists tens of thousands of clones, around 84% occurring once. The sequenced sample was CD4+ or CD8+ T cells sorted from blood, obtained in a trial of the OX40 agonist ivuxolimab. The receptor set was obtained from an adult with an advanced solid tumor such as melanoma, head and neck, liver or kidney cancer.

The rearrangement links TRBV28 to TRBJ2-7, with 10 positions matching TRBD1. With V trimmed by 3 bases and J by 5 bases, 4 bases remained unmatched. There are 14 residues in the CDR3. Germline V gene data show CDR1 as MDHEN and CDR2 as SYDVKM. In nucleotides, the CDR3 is TGTGCCAGCAGTTTCCCGACAGGGGGCGACGAGCAGTACTTC. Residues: CASSFPTGGDEQYF. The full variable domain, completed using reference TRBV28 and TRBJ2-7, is DVKVTQSSRYLVKRTGEKVFLECVQDMDHENMFWYRQDPGLGLRLIYFSYDVKMKEKGDIPEGYSVSREKKERFSLILESASTNQTSMYLCASSFPTGGDEQYFGPGTRLTVT.

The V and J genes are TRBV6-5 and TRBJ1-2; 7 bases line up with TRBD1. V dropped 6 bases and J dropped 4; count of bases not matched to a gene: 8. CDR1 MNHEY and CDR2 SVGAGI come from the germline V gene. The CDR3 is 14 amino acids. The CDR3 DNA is TGTGCCAGCAGCGCCGGGACAGCCTTCTATGGCTACACCTTC. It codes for CASSAGTAFYGYTF.

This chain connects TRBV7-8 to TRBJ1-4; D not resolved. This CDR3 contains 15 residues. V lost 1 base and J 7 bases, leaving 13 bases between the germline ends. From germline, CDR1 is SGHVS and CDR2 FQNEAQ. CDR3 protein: CASSLVGYSGEKLFF. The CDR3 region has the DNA TGTGCCAGCAGCTTAGTAGGTTATTCGGGTGAAAAACTGTTTTTT. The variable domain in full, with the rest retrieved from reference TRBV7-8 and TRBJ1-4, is GAGVSQSPRYKVAKRGQDVALRCDPISGHVSLFWYQQALGQGPEFLTYFQNEAQLDKSGLPSDRFFAERPEGSVSTLKIQRTQQEDSAVYLCASSLVGYSGEKLFFGSGTQLSVL.

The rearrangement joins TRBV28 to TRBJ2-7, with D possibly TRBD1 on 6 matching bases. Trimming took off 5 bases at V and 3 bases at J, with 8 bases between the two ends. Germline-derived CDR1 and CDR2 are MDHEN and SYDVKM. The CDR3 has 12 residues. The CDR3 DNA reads TGTGCCAGCAGTACAGGGAACTACGAGCAGTACTTC. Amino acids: CASSTGNYEQYF.

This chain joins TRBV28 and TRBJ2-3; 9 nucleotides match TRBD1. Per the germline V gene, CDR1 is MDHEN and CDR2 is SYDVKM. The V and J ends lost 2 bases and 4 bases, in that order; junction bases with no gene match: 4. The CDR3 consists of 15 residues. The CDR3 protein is CASSLVTGGSDTQYF. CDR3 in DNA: TGTGCCAGCAGTTTAGTCACAGGGGGCTCAGATACGCAGTATTTT.

CDR3 amino acids: CASSLGSPGYEQYF. CDR3 in DNA: TGTGCCAGCAGCTTAGGGTCTCCGGGATACGAGCAGTACTTC. V gene TRBV7-3 combines with J gene TRBJ2-7, with TRBD2 as a possible D gene (5 bases). The CDR3 covers 14 residues. Trimming removed 2 bases from V and 4 bases from J, with 12 bases in between. Germline assignment: CDR1 SGHTA and CDR2 FQGTGA.

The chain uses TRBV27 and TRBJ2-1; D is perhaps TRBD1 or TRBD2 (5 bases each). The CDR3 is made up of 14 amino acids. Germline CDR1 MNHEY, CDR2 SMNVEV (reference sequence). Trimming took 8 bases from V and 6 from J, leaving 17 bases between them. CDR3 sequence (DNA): TGTGCCAGCGGAGAGGGTCAGGGTTTCAATGAGCAGTTCTTC. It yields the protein CASGEGQGFNEQFF.

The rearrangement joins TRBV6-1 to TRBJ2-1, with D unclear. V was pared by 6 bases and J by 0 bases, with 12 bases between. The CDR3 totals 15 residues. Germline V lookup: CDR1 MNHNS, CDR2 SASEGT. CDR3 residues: CASRLADSSYNEQFF. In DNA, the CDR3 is TGTGCCAGCAGGTTAGCTGATAGCTCCTACAATGAGCAGTTCTTC.

The CDR3 spells CASSLVAGVSYEQYF. The CDR3 nucleotides are TGTGCCAGCAGCTTAGTGGCAGGGGTAAGTTACGAGCAGTACTTC. The V call is TRBV11-2, the J call TRBJ2-7; the D gene is possibly TRBD1 (6 bases). The CDR3 has 15 amino acids. V shed 1 base and J shed 4 bases, with 14 bases lying between them. The germline CDR1 and CDR2 sequences are SGHAT and FQNNGV.

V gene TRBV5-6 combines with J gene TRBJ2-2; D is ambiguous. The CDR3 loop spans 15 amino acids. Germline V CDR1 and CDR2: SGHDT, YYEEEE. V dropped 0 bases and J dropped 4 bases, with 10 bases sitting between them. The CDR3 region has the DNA TGTGCCAGCAGCTTGGACTCCCATCTCACCGGGGAGCTGTTTTTT. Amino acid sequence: CASSLDSHLTGELFF.

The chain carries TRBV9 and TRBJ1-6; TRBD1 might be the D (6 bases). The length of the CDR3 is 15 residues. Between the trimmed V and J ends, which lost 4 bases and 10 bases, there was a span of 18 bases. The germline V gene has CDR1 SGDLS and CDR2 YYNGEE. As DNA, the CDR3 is TGTGCCAGCAGCACCCGAGGGGGATCGGGGTCACCCCTCCACTTT. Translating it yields CASSTRGGSGSPLHF.

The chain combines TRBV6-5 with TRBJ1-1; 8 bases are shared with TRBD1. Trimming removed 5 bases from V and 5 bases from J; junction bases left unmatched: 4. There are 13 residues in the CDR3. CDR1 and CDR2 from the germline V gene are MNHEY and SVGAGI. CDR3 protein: CASSADRATEAFF. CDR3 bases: TGTGCCAGCAGTGCGGACAGGGCTACTGAAGCTTTCTTT.

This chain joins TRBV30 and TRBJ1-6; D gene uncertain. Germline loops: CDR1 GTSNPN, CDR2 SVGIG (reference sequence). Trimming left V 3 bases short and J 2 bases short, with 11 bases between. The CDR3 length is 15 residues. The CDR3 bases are TGTGCCTGGAGGGCGGCCGTACCCTATAATTCACCCCTCCACTTT. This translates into CAWRAAVPYNSPLHF. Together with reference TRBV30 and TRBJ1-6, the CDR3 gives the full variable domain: SQTIHQWPATLVQPVGSPLSLECTVEGTSNPNLYWYRQAAGRGLQLLFYSVGIGQISSEVPQNLSASRPQDRQFILSSKKLLLSDSGFYLCAWRAAVPYNSPLHFGNGTRLTVT.

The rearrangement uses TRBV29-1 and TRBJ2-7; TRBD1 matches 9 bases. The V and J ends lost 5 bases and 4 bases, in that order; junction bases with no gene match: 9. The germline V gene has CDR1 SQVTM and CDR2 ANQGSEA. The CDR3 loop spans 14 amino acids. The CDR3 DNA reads TGCAGCGTTCGTCCCGGACAGGGGAAGTACGAGCAGTACTTC. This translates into CSVRPGQGKYEQYF.

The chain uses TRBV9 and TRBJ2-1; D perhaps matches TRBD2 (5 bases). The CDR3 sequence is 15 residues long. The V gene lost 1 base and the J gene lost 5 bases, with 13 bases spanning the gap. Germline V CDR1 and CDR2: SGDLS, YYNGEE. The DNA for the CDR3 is TGTGCCAGCAGCGTACGGTTAGGTAGCGACAATGAGCAGTTCTTC. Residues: CASSVRLGSDNEQFF.

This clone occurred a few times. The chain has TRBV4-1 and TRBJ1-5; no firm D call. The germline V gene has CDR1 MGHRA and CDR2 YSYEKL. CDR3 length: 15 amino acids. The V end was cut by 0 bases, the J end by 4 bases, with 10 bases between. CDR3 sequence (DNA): TGCGCCAGCAGCCAAGATCAGTCGGTGAATCAGCCCCAGCATTTT. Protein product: CASSQDQSVNQPQHF.

CDR3: CASSVGDRPNTEAFF. DNA for the CDR3: TGTGCCAGCAGCGTAGGGGACAGGCCGAACACTGAAGCTTTCTTT. The V and J genes are TRBV9 and TRBJ1-1; 8 bases fit TRBD1. The CDR3 extends over 15 amino acids. With 0 bases clipped from V and 1 base from J, the junction kept 2 bases outside the gene matches. In germline, CDR1 is SGDLS, CDR2 YYNGEE.

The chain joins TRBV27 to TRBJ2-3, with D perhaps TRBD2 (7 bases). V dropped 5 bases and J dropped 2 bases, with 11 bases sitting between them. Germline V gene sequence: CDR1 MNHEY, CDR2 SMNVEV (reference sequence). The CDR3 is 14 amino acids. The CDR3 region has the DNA TGTGCCAGCAGTCTCGGGGGGCACACAGATACGCAGTATTTT. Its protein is CASSLGGHTDTQYF.

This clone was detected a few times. The CDR3 DNA sequence: TGTGCCACCAGCAGAGGGACAGGGGGCTTGTACGAGCAGTACTTC. Its protein product is CATSRGTGGLYEQYF. The rearrangement joins TRBV15 to TRBJ2-7; the match to TRBD1 covers 11 bases. The CDR3 runs 15 residues. V shed 1 base and J 4 bases; nucleotides not matched to a gene: 3. CDR1 is LNHNV, CDR2 YYDKDF, per germline (reference sequence).

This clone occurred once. CDR3 in DNA: TGTGCCAGCACCACTCTAGCGGGATCTGAGCAGTTCTTC. Encoded protein: CASTTLAGSEQFF. The chain employs TRBV7-3 and TRBJ2-1, with 9 nucleotides matching TRBD2. Per the germline V gene, CDR1 is SGHTA and CDR2 is FQGTGA. CDR3 size: 13 residues. J lost 9 bases, V lost 7 bases, and 7 bases had no gene match.

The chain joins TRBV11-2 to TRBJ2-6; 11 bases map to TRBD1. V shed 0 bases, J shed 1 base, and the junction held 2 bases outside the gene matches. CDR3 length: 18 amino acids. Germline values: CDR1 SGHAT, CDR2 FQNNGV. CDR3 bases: TGTGCCAGCAGCTTAGAAGGGACAGGGGGATCTGGGGCCAACGTCCTGACTTTC. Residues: CASSLEGTGGSGANVLTF.

This CDR3 reads CASSEFGTGTGKLFF. The CDR3 nucleotides are TGTGCCAGCAGTGAATTTGGAACAGGGACGGGAAAACTGTTTTTT. The genes are TRBV25-1 and TRBJ1-4; perhaps TRBD1 as D (6 bases). CDR1 and CDR2 from the germline V gene are MGHDK and SYGVNS. The CDR3 is made up of 15 amino acids. V was cut by 1 base and J by 10 bases, with 16 bases left in between.

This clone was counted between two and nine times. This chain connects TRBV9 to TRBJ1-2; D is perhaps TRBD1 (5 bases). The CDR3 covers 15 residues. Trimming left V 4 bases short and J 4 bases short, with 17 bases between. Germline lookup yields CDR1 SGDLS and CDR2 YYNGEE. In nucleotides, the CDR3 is TGTGCCAGCAGCTCTGATGAGGGGCTAGGCTATGGCTACACCTTC. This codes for CASSSDEGLGYGYTF.

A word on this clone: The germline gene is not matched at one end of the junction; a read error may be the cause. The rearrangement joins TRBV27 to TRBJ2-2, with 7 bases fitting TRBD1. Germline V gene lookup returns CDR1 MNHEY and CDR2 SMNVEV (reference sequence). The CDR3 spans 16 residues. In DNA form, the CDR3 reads TGTGCCAGCAGTTTATCTCGGGACAGCGAACACCGGGGAGCTGTTTTT. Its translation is CASSLSRDSEHRGAVF.

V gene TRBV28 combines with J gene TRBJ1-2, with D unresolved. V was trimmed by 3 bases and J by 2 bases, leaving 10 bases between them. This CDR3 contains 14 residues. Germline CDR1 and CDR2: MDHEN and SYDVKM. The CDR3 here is CASSFMVSNYGYTF. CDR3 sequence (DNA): TGTGCCAGCAGTTTCATGGTCTCGAACTATGGCTACACCTTC.

CDR3 region: CASSSGLAGAYEQYF. The CDR3 DNA reads as TGTGCCAGCAGCTCCGGACTAGCGGGGGCCTACGAGCAGTACTTC. V is TRBV5-8 and J is TRBJ2-7; TRBD2 aligns across 13 bases. The CDR3 totals 15 residues. After removal of 3 bases from V and 2 bases from J, the junction contained 2 bases not matched to a gene. Germline V gives CDR1 SGHTS, CDR2 YDEGEE.

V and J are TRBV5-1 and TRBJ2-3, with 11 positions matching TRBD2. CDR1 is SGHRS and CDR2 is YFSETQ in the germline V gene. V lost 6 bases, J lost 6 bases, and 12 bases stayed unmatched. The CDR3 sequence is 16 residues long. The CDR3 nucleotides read TGCGCCAGCACCGCTGGAGGTAGCGGGAGGGCGGATACGCAGTATTTT. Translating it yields CASTAGGSGRADTQYF.